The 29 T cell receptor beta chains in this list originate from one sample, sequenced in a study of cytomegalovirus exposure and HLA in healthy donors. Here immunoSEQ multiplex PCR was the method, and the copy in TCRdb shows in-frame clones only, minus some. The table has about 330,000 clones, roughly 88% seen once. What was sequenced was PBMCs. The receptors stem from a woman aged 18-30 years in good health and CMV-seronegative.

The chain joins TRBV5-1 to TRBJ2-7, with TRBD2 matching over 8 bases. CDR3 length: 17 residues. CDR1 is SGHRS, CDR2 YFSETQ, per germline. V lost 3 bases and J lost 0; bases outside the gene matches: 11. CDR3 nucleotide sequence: TGCGCCAGCAGCTCTACCTGGATTAGCGGGATCTCCTACGAGCAGTACTTC. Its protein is CASSSTWISGISYEQYF. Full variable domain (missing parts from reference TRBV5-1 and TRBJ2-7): KAGVTQTPRYLIKTRGQQVTLSCSPISGHRSVSWYQQTPGQGLQFLFEYFSETQRNKGNFPGRFSGRQFSNSRSEMNVSTLELGDSALYLCASSSTWISGISYEQYFGPGTRLTVT.

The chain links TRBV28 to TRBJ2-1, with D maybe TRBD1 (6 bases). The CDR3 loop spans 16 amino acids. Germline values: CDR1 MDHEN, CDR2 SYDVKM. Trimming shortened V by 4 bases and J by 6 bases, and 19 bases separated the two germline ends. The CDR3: CASSWVDRARGNEQFF. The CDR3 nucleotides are TGTGCCAGCAGTTGGGTGGACAGAGCGAGGGGCAATGAGCAGTTCTTC.

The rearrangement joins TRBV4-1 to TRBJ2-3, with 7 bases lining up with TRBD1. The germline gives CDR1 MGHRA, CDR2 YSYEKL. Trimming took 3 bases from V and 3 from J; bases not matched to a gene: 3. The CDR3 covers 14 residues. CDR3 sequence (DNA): TGCGCCAGCAGCCAGACAGGGACAACAGATACGCAGTATTTT. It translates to CASSQTGTTDTQYF.

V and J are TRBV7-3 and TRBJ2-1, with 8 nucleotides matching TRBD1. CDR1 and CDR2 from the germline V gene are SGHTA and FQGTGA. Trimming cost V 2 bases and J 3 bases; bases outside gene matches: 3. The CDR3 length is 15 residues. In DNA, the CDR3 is TGTGCCAGCAGCTTAGGACAGGGCGGCTACAATGAGCAGTTCTTC. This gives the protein CASSLGQGGYNEQFF.

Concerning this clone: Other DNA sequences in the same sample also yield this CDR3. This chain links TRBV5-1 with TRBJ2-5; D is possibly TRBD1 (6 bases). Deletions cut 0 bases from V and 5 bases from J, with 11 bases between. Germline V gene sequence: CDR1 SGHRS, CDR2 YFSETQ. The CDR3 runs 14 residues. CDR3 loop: CASSLVSGEETQYF. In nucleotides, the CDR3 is TGCGCCAGCAGCTTGGTGTCAGGGGAGGAGACCCAGTACTTC.

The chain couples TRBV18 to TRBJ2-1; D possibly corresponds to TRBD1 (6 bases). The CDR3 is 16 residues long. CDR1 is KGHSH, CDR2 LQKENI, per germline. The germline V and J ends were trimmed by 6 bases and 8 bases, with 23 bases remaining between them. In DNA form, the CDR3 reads TGTGCCAGCTCGCCCCAGGGGCAGGGAGTTACGGATGAGCAGTTCTTC. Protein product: CASSPQGQGVTDEQFF. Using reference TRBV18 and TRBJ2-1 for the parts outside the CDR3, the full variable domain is NAGVMQNPRHLVRRRGQEARLRCSPMKGHSHVYWYRQLPEEGLKFMVYLQKENIIDESGMPKERFSAEFPKEGPSILRIQQVVRGDSAAYFCASSPQGQGVTDEQFFGPGTRLTVL.

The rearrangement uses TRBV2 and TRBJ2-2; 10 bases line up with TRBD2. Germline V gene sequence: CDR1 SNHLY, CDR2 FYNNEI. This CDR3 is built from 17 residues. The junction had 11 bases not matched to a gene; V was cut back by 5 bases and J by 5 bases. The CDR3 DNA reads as TGTGCCAGCAGTCCGAGCCTAGCGGGAGCCGTAACCGGGGAGCTGTTTTTT. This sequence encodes CASSPSLAGAVTGELFF.

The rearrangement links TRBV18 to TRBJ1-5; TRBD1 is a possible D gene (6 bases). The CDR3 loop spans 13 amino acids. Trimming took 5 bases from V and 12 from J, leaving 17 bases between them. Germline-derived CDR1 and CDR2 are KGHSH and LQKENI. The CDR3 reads CASSEHREGHQHF. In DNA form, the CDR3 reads TGTGCCAGCTCAGAGCACAGGGAAGGTCACCAGCATTTT. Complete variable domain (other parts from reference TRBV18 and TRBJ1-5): NAGVMQNPRHLVRRRGQEARLRCSPMKGHSHVYWYRQLPEEGLKFMVYLQKENIIDESGMPKERFSAEFPKEGPSILRIQQVVRGDSAAYFCASSEHREGHQHFGDGTRLSIL.

This chain's CDR3 is CATSRAGRGGGYTF. The CDR3 DNA reads TGTGCCACCAGCAGAGCAGGGAGGGGGGGCGGCTACACCTTC. This chain connects TRBV15 to TRBJ1-2, with D maybe TRBD1 (6 bases). The CDR3 covers 14 residues. Looked up from germline, CDR1 is LNHNV and CDR2 is YYDKDF (reference sequence). V was shortened by 1 base and J by 8 bases, with 14 bases between the two germline ends.

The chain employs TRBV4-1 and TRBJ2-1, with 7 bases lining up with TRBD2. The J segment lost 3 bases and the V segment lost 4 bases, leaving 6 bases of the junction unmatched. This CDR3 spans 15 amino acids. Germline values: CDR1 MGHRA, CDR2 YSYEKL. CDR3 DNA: TGCGCCAGCAGCCCCAGCGGGACTGACTACAATGAGCAGTTCTTC. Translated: CASSPSGTDYNEQFF.

The CDR3 DNA reads as TGTGCCAGTAGTATAGATCGGGCGGGAAATCAGCCCCAGCATTTT. The encoded protein is CASSIDRAGNQPQHF. V and J are TRBV19 and TRBJ1-5; D uncertain. This CDR3 has 15 amino acids. CDR1 LNHDA and CDR2 SQIVND come from the germline V gene (reference sequence). Trimming removed 0 bases at V and 4 bases at J, with 10 bases between.

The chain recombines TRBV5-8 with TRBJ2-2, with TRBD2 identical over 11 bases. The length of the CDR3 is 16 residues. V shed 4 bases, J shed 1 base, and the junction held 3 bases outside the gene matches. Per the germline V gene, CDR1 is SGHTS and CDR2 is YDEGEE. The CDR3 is CASSLGLAGNTGELFF. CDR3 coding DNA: TGTGCCAGCAGCCTAGGACTAGCGGGGAACACCGGGGAGCTGTTTTTT.

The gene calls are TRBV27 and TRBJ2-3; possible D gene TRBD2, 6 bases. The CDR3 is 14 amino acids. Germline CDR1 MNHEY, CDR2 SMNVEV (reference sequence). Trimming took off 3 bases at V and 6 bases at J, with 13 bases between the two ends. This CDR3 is CASSFVAARDTQYF. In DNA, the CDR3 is TGTGCCAGCAGTTTCGTAGCGGCTCGGGATACGCAGTATTTT.

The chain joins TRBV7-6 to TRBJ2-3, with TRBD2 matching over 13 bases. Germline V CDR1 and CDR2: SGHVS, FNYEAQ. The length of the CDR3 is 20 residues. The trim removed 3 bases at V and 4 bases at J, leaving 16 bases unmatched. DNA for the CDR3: TGTGCCAGCAGCTTCAACCCCGGACTAGCGGGAGTCACCTCTCCAGATACGCAGTATTTT. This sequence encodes CASSFNPGLAGVTSPDTQYF.

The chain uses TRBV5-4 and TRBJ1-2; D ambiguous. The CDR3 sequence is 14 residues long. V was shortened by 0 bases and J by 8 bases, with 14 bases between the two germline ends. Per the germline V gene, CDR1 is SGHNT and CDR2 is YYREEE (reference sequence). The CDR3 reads CASSLERVGEGYTF. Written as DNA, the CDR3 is TGTGCCAGCAGCTTGGAAAGGGTCGGGGAGGGCTACACCTTC.

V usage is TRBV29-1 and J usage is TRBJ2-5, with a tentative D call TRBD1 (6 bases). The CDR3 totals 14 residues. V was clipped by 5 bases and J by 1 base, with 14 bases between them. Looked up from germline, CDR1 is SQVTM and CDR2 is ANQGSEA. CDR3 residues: CSVLHRVSQETQYF. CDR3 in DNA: TGCAGCGTTTTACACAGGGTCAGCCAAGAGACCCAGTACTTC.

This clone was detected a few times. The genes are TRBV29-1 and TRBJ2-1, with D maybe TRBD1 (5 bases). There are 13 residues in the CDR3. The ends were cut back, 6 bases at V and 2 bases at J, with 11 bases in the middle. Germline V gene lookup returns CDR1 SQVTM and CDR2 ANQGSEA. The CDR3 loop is CSVGPEPYNEQFF. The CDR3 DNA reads TGCAGCGTGGGGCCGGAACCCTACAATGAGCAGTTCTTC.

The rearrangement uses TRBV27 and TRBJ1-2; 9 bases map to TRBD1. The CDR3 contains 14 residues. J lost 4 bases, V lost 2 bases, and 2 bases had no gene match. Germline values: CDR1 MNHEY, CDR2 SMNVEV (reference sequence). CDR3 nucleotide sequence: TGTGCCAGCAGTTTAATGGGACAGGGCTATGGCTACACCTTC. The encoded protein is CASSLMGQGYGYTF.

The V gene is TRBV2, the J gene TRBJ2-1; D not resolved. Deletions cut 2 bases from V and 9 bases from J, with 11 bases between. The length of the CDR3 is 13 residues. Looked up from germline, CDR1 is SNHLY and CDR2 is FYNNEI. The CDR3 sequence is CASSELSFGEQFF. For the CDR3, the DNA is TGTGCCAGCAGTGAATTAAGCTTCGGTGAGCAGTTCTTC.

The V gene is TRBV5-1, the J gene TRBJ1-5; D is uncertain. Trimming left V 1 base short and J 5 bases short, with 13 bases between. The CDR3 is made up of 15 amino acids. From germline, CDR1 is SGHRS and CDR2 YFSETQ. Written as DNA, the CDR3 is TGCGCCAGCAGCTTGAACGTTGGGCAGGATCAGCCCCAGCATTTT. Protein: CASSLNVGQDQPQHF.

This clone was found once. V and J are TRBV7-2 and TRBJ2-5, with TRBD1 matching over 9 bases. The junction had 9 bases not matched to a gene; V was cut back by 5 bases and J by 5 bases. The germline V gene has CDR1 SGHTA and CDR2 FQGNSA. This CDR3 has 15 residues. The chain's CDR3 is CASSPPGQGEETQYF. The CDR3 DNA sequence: TGTGCCAGCAGCCCCCCGGGACAGGGTGAGGAGACCCAGTACTTC.

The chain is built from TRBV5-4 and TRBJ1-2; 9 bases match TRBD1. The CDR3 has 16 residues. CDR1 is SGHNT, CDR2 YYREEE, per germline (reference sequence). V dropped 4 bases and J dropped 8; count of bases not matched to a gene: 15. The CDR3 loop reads CASSLQGGQGIGGYTF. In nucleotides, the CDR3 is TGTGCCAGCAGCCTCCAAGGGGGACAGGGAATCGGCGGCTACACCTTC.

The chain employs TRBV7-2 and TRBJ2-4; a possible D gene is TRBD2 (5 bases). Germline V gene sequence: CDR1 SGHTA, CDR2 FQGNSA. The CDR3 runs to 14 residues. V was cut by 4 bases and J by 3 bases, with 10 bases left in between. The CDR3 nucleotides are TGTGCCAGCAGCTCGAGGGTGGTCAAAAACATTCAGTACTTC. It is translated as CASSSRVVKNIQYF.

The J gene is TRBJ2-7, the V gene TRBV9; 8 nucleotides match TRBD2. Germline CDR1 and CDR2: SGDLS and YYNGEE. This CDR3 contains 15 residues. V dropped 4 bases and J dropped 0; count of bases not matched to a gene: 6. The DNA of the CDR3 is TGTGCCAGCAGCCCTAGGAGCGGGAGCTCCTACGAGCAGTACTTC. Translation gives CASSPRSGSSYEQYF.

Written as DNA, the CDR3 is TGTGCCACCAGCAGGGAGATGGGGGCTAGTTCTGGAAACACCATATATTTT. This gives the protein CATSREMGASSGNTIYF. The chain employs TRBV15 and TRBJ1-3, with D tentatively TRBD1 (6 bases). The CDR3 is made up of 17 amino acids. Germline CDR1 is LNHNV and CDR2 is YYDKDF (reference sequence). Trimming cost V 3 bases and J 1 base, with 16 bases left between them.

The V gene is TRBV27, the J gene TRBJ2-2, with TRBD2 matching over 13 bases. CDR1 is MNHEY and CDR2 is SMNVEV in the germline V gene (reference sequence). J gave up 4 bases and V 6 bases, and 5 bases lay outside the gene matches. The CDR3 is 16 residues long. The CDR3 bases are TGTGCCAGCAGGCGGACTAGCGGGAGCCCCACCGGGGAGCTGTTTTTT. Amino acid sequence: CASRRTSGSPTGELFF.

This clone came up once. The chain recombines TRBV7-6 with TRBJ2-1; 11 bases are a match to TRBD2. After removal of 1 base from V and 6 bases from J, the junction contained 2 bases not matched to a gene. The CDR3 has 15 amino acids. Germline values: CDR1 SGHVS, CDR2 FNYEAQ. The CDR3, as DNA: TGTGCCAGCAGCTTAGTAGCGGGAGGGCGCAATGAGCAGTTCTTC. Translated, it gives CASSLVAGGRNEQFF.

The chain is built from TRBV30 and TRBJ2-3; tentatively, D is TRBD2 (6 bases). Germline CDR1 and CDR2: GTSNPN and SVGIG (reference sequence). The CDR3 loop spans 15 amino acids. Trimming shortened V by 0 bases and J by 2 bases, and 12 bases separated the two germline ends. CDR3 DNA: TGTGCCTGGAGTGTAGGTAGCGGTACCACAGATACGCAGTATTTT. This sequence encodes CAWSVGSGTTDTQYF.

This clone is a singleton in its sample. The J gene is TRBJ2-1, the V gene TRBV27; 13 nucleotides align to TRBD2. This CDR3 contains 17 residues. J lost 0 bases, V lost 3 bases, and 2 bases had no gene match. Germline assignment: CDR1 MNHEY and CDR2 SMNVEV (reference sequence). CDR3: CASSFRTSGSSYNEQFF. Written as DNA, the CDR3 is TGTGCCAGCAGTTTTCGGACTAGCGGGAGCTCCTACAATGAGCAGTTCTTC.